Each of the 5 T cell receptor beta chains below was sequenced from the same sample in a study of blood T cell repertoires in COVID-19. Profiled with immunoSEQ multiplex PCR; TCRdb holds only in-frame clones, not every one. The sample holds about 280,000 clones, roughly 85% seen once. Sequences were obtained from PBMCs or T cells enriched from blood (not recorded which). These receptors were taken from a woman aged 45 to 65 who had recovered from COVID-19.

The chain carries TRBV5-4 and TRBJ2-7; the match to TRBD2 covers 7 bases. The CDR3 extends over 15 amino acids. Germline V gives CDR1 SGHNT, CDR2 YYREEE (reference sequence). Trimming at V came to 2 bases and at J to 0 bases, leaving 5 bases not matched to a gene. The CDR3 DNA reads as TGTGCCAGCAGCTTCGGGCGGGAGAGCTCCTACGAGCAGTACTTC. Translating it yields CASSFGRESSYEQYF.

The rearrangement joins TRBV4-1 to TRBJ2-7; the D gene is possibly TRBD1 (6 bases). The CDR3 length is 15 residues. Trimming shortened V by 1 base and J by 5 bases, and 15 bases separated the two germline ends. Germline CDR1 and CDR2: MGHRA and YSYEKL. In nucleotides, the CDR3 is TGCGCCAGCAGCCAAGGTACAGGGAATAGGAACGAGCAGTACTTC. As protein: CASSQGTGNRNEQYF.

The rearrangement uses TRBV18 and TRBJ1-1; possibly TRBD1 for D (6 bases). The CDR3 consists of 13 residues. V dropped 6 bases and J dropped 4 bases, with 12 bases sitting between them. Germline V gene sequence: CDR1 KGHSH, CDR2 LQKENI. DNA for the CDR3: TGTGCCAGCTCGTACAGGGAGAGCACTGAAGCTTTCTTT. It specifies CASSYRESTEAFF.

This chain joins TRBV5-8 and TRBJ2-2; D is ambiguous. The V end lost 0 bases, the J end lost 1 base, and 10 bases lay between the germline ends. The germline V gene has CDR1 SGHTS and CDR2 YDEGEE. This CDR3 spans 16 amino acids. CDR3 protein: CASSLAAAVNTGELFF. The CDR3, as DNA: TGTGCCAGCAGCTTGGCGGCGGCAGTGAACACCGGGGAGCTGTTTTTT.

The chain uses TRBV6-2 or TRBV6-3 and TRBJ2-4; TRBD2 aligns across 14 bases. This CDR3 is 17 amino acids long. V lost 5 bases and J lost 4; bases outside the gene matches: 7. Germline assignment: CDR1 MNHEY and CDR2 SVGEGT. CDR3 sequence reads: CASSGGLAGVLKNIQYF. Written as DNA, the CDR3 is TGTGCCAGCAGTGGGGGACTAGCGGGAGTCTTGAAAAACATTCAGTACTTC.